A single sample gave rise to the 24 T cell receptor beta chains below, sequenced in a study of T cell responses to AZD1222 COVID-19 vaccine (dated by TCRdb to the early 2020s). Libraries were made using the immunoSEQ multiplex PCR assay. TCRdb provides this immuneACCESS table in a form limited to in-frame rearrangements. Some clones are lacking; in checked studies, under half of them reflect an unresolved V gene, and why the rest are absent is not known. This sample has around 99,000 clones in its table, and 87% of those were observed once. Approximately 4.7% of the sample goes to the ten largest clones. This specimen's time point label, per the study, means: baseline before first vaccination. The source was peripheral blood, collected on day 0 of AZD1222 vaccination. The receptors come from an adult in good health.

The rearrangement joins TRBV15 to TRBJ2-2; TRBD1 matches at 8 bases. Germline V gives CDR1 LNHNV, CDR2 YYDKDF (reference sequence). V lost 0 bases and J lost 4; bases outside the gene matches: 7. CDR3 length equals 17 residues. The DNA for the CDR3 is TGTGCCACCAGCAGAGAAGGGGATGACAGGGGCACCGGGGAGCTGTTTTTT. Translation gives CATSREGDDRGTGELFF.

The V gene is TRBV6-6, the J gene TRBJ1-2; D ambiguous. CDR1 and CDR2 (germline): MNHNY, SVGAGI (reference sequence). CDR3 length equals 12 residues. V was trimmed by 6 bases and J by 7 bases, leaving 12 bases between them. Here the CDR3 DNA reads TGTGCCAGCAGGACCCCCGACGTTGGCTACACCTTC. This gives the protein CASRTPDVGYTF.

This rearrangement joins TRBV28 to TRBJ1-5; D is undetermined. There are 15 residues in the CDR3. Germline CDR1 reads MDHEN; CDR2 reads SYDVKM. V was clipped by 7 bases and J by 0 bases, with 13 bases between them. CDR3 sequence: CASTQPRDSNQPQHF. CDR3 DNA: TGTGCCAGCACCCAACCGCGGGATAGCAATCAGCCCCAGCATTTT.

Here the CDR3 reads CASSLYRGPQETQYF. Written as DNA, the CDR3 is TGTGCCAGCAGCTTGTATCGGGGTCCCCAAGAGACCCAGTACTTC. This chain connects TRBV5-5 to TRBJ2-5; tentative D call: TRBD2 (5 bases). The V and J ends lost 1 base and 1 base respectively, with 11 bases between them. Germline V CDR1 and CDR2: SGHKS, YYEKEE (reference sequence). The CDR3 is 15 amino acids.

This chain joins TRBV25-1 and TRBJ2-7, with 7 bases matching TRBD2. This CDR3 is 16 amino acids long. The germline CDR1 and CDR2 sequences are MGHDK and SYGVNS. Trimming took 6 bases from V and 2 from J; bases not matched to a gene: 13. The CDR3 here is CASRGPRGGYAYEQYF. CDR3 coding DNA: TGTGCCAGCAGGGGACCCCGCGGGGGTTACGCCTACGAGCAGTACTTC.

The chain has TRBV7-2 and TRBJ2-3; TRBD2 might be the D (5 bases). V dropped 8 bases and J dropped 7 bases, with 16 bases sitting between them. The CDR3 covers 13 residues. Germline CDR1 reads SGHTA; CDR2 reads FQGNSA. The CDR3 DNA reads as TGTGCCAGCTGTGACTACCTTGAAAATACGCAGTATTTT. This translates into CASCDYLENTQYF. Full variable domain (missing parts from reference TRBV7-2 and TRBJ2-3): GAGVSQSPSNKVTEKGKDVELRCDPISGHTALYWYRQSLGQGLEFLIYFQGNSAPDKSGLPSDRFSAERTGGSVSTLTIQRTQQEDSAVYLCASCDYLENTQYFGPGTRLTVL.

The chain links TRBV11-2 to TRBJ2-1; 11 bases align to TRBD2. The CDR3 covers 16 residues. The germline V gene encodes CDR1 SGHAT and CDR2 FQNNGV. V gave up 5 bases and J gave up 6 bases; unmatched junction bases: 9. CDR3 sequence: CASSPTSGRVGNEQFF. In DNA form, the CDR3 reads TGTGCCAGCAGCCCCACTAGCGGGAGAGTAGGCAATGAGCAGTTCTTC.

This chain connects TRBV5-1 to TRBJ2-3; D assignment may be TRBD1 or TRBD2 (5 bases each). The CDR3 covers 14 residues. Trimming took off 0 bases at V and 7 bases at J, with 12 bases between the two ends. CDR1 SGHRS and CDR2 YFSETQ come from the germline V gene. In DNA form, the CDR3 reads TGCGCCAGCAGCTTGGCGGGGCCCTCGAATACGCAGTATTTT. Amino acid sequence: CASSLAGPSNTQYF.

CDR3 in DNA: TGTGCCAGTAGCCCTTCCCGGGGGAGCTCCTACAATGAGCAGTTCTTC. This encodes CASSPSRGSSYNEQFF. The genes are TRBV19 and TRBJ2-1; weak D call: TRBD2 (6 bases). Trimming took off 6 bases at V and 0 bases at J, with 15 bases between the two ends. From germline, CDR1 is LNHDA and CDR2 SQIVND (reference sequence). This CDR3 region has 16 residues.

The V gene is TRBV19, the J gene TRBJ1-2; possible D gene TRBD1, 6 bases. This CDR3 contains 17 residues. V was cut by 4 bases and J by 3 bases, with 21 bases left in between. Germline loops: CDR1 LNHDA, CDR2 SQIVND (reference sequence). DNA of the CDR3: TGTGCCAGTAGTAGGAGGGACATCCTTCCTAGGTACTATGGCTACACCTTC. Its protein product is CASSRRDILPRYYGYTF.

The chain joins TRBV10-1 to TRBJ2-3, with 8 bases identical to TRBD2. Germline CDR1 reads WNHNN; CDR2 reads SYGVQD (reference sequence). The CDR3 runs to 14 residues. With V trimmed by 2 bases and J by 5 bases, 3 bases remained unmatched. The CDR3 spells CASSETSGGDTQYF. The DNA of the CDR3 is TGCGCCAGCAGTGAGACCAGCGGGGGAGATACGCAGTATTTT.

Concerning this clone: Other DNA sequences in the sample encode the same CDR3. The gene calls are TRBV11-3 and TRBJ1-1; D uncertain. CDR1 and CDR2 from the germline V gene are SGHNT and YENEEA. The CDR3 length is 13 residues. The V end lost 3 bases, the J end lost 4 bases, and 9 bases lay between the germline ends. The CDR3 DNA sequence: TGTGCCAGCAGCTTGGCAGGAGGCACTGAAGCTTTCTTT. Amino acids: CASSLAGGTEAFF.

This chain connects TRBV5-1 to TRBJ2-5, with D tentatively TRBD1 (5 bases). Germline V gives CDR1 SGHRS, CDR2 YFSETQ. Trimming removed 4 bases at V and 3 bases at J, with 13 bases between. The CDR3 is 14 residues long. This CDR3 reads CASSPRKGEETQYF. The CDR3 DNA sequence: TGCGCCAGCAGCCCCCGCAAAGGGGAAGAGACCCAGTACTTC.

This chain connects TRBV5-1 to TRBJ2-1; possibly TRBD2 for D (5 bases). CDR1 and CDR2 (germline): SGHRS, YFSETQ. The CDR3 runs 15 residues. V gave up 0 bases and J gave up 3 bases, with 10 bases separating them. CDR3 nucleotides: TGCGCCAGCAGCTTGGCGTCCAGCGGCTACAATGAGCAGTTCTTC. Translation: CASSLASSGYNEQFF.

The CDR3 DNA reads as TGTGCCTCGAGTCCCGCCAGAGTTAGTCGGGGAGCTTTCTTT. Translation gives CASSPARVSRGAFF. The chain employs TRBV10-3 and TRBJ1-1; D call uncertain. Germline V lookup: CDR1 ENHRY, CDR2 SYGVKD. V gave up 11 bases and J gave up 10 bases, with 26 bases separating them. The CDR3 contains 14 residues.

The CDR3 reads CAIRDPGASGKKADTQYF. In nucleotides, the CDR3 is TGTGCCATCAGAGACCCGGGGGCTAGCGGGAAAAAAGCGGATACGCAGTATTTT. The rearrangement uses TRBV10-3 and TRBJ2-3, with 9 bases matching TRBD2. Germline assignment: CDR1 ENHRY and CDR2 SYGVKD. The CDR3 is made up of 18 amino acids. Germline trimming cut 6 bases from V and 6 bases from J; bases unmatched to any gene: 19.

Only one count was recorded for this clone. The chain employs TRBV6-5 and TRBJ2-1; possibly TRBD1 or TRBD2 for D (5 bases each). Germline V gene sequence: CDR1 MNHEY, CDR2 SVGAGI. The CDR3 length is 14 residues. Between the trimmed V and J ends, which lost 9 bases and 5 bases, there was a span of 17 bases. CDR3 sequence: CASRTGSEDNEQFF. The CDR3 DNA follows: TGTGCCAGTAGAACAGGTAGCGAAGACAATGAGCAGTTCTTC.

The chain has TRBV10-3 and TRBJ1-5; D is undetermined. The CDR3 covers 14 residues. From germline, CDR1 is ENHRY and CDR2 SYGVKD. The germline V and J ends were trimmed by 5 bases and 0 bases, with 8 bases remaining between them. The CDR3 DNA follows: TGTGCCATCAGTTCGGATTATAGCAATCAGCCCCAGCATTTT. Its protein is CAISSDYSNQPQHF.

This clone came up a few times. The chain combines TRBV10-3 with TRBJ1-2; 10 positions match TRBD1. The germline gives CDR1 ENHRY, CDR2 SYGVKD. The CDR3 is made up of 15 amino acids. V lost 7 bases, J lost 6 bases, and 11 bases stayed unmatched. The CDR3 region is CAINGQGVQGDGYTF. The CDR3 bases are TGTGCCATCAATGGACAGGGGGTTCAAGGTGATGGCTACACCTTC.

This clone was detected only once. The CDR3 protein is CASSEGPGMDEQFF. The CDR3, as DNA: TGTGCCAGCAGCGAGGGTCCGGGGATGGATGAGCAGTTCTTC. The rearrangement links TRBV27 to TRBJ2-1, with TRBD2 as a possible D gene (5 bases). The germline CDR1 and CDR2 sequences are MNHEY and SMNVEV (reference sequence). There are 14 residues in the CDR3. V was cut by 6 bases and J by 8 bases, with 17 bases left in between.

V gene TRBV2 combines with J gene TRBJ2-7, with D unresolved. The CDR3 is made up of 14 amino acids. The V gene's germline CDR1 is SNHLY and CDR2 FYNNEI. Deletions cut 6 bases from V and 4 bases from J, with 16 bases between. DNA for the CDR3: TGTGCCAGCAGCCCCGGGTCCCTCATGTACGAGCAGTACTTC. It yields the protein CASSPGSLMYEQYF.

V and J are TRBV6-2 or TRBV6-3 and TRBJ2-1; a possible D gene is TRBD2 (6 bases). V lost 1 base to trimming and J lost 10 bases, with 26 bases between them. CDR1 is MNHEY, CDR2 SVGEGT, per germline. The CDR3 extends over 18 amino acids. CDR3 sequence: CASSYFGRPRRDSGEQFF. In DNA form, the CDR3 reads TGTGCCAGCAGTTACTTCGGTAGGCCTAGGCGGGATTCTGGCGAGCAGTTCTTC.

V is TRBV9 and J is TRBJ2-7; D is tentatively TRBD1 or TRBD2 (6 bases each). V lost 3 bases and J 2 bases, leaving 9 bases between the germline ends. The CDR3 loop spans 13 amino acids. Germline assignment: CDR1 SGDLS and CDR2 YYNGEE. The CDR3, as DNA: TGTGCCAGCAGCGCGGGGGACACCTACGAGCAGTACTTC. This translates into CASSAGDTYEQYF.

V usage is TRBV28 and J usage is TRBJ1-3, with D maybe TRBD1 (5 bases). Germline-derived CDR1 and CDR2 are MDHEN and SYDVKM. V shed 6 bases and J shed 0 bases, with 18 bases lying between them. The length of the CDR3 is 17 residues. The CDR3 is CASSPETESVSGNTIYF. For the CDR3, the DNA is TGTGCCAGCAGCCCGGAGACAGAGAGCGTCTCTGGAAACACCATATATTTT. Full variable domain (outside the CDR3, taken from reference TRBV28 and TRBJ1-3): DVKVTQSSRYLVKRTGEKVFLECVQDMDHENMFWYRQDPGLGLRLIYFSYDVKMKEKGDIPEGYSVSREKKERFSLILESASTNQTSMYLCASSPETESVSGNTIYFGEGSWLTVV.